The next 11 T cell receptor beta chains were all read from a single sample in a study of shared clonotypes between healthy human individuals. Method: immunoSEQ multiplex PCR; TCRdb's copy keeps in-frame clones and lacks some. The sample lists around 1,900,000 clones, around 95% occurring once. Naive CD8 cells, CD45RO-negative and positively selected for CCR7, excluded terminally differentiated effector memory CD45RA+ cells. Specimen: naive CD8+ T cells from PBMCs. The source is a man aged 18-30 years in good health. Some clones in this sample may be carry-over from other donors' samples.

The chain is built from TRBV27 and TRBJ1-1; D possibly corresponds to TRBD1 (5 bases). The germline gives CDR1 MNHEY, CDR2 SMNVEV (reference sequence). Trimming took off 5 bases at V and 2 bases at J, with 18 bases between the two ends. This CDR3 comprises 16 residues. The CDR3 loop is CASSTLGLTANTEAFF. CDR3 DNA: TGTGCCAGCAGTACCTTGGGGCTAACAGCCAACACTGAAGCTTTCTTT.

The genes are TRBV6-5 and TRBJ2-1; D is unresolved. V was pared by 2 bases and J by 8 bases, with 13 bases between. Per the germline V gene, CDR1 is MNHEY and CDR2 is SVGAGI. The CDR3 is 14 residues long. The CDR3 DNA reads TGTGCCAGCAGTTACAGGCTCCGTCTAGATGAGCAGTTCTTC. Its translation is CASSYRLRLDEQFF.

This chain links TRBV11-1 with TRBJ2-7, with a weak D call TRBD2 (6 bases). The CDR3 has 14 amino acids. Looked up from germline, CDR1 is SGHAT and CDR2 is FQDESV (reference sequence). The V and J ends lost 1 base and 5 bases respectively, with 12 bases between them. CDR3 loop: CASSLGGEANEQYF. The CDR3 DNA follows: TGTGCCAGCAGCTTAGGAGGGGAGGCGAACGAGCAGTACTTC.

The gene calls are TRBV5-1 and TRBJ2-1; either TRBD1 or TRBD2 may supply D (5 bases each). The CDR3 totals 15 residues. The germline V gene encodes CDR1 SGHRS and CDR2 YFSETQ. The germline V and J ends were trimmed by 6 bases and 8 bases, with 21 bases remaining between them. The CDR3 bases are TGCGCCAGCAAAACCGGGGCAACTAGTAACGATGAGCAGTTCTTC. The encoded protein is CASKTGATSNDEQFF.

The CDR3 coding sequence is TGTGCCAGCAGTTTATTGACAGAAGGATCGGGAAACACCATATATTTT. Translating it yields CASSLLTEGSGNTIYF. V usage is TRBV28 and J usage is TRBJ1-3; tentative D call: TRBD1 (5 bases). Per germline, CDR1 MDHEN and CDR2 SYDVKM. Trimming took off 1 base at V and 4 bases at J, with 14 bases between the two ends. There are 16 residues in the CDR3.

As regards this clone: This specimen includes other DNA sequences encoding the same CDR3. The CDR3 nucleotides are TGTGCCAGCAGCTTTGGAGATACGCAGTATTTT. Protein product: CASSFGDTQYF. The rearrangement uses TRBV7-8 and TRBJ2-3; D is uncertain. Per germline, CDR1 SGHVS and CDR2 FQNEAQ. This CDR3 region has 11 residues. V gave up 3 bases and J gave up 5 bases, with 3 bases separating them.

V and J are TRBV9 and TRBJ2-3; 16 bases align to TRBD2. V was clipped by 0 bases and J by 3 bases; unmatched bases: 1. Per the germline V gene, CDR1 is SGDLS and CDR2 is YYNGEE. This CDR3 comprises 17 residues. The CDR3 here is CASSVEGLAGGTDTQYF. The CDR3 coding sequence is TGTGCCAGCAGCGTAGAGGGACTAGCGGGAGGGACAGATACGCAGTATTTT.

This clone occurred a few times. This chain connects TRBV7-9 to TRBJ1-4; 10 bases fit TRBD1. Looked up from germline, CDR1 is SEHNR and CDR2 is FQNEAQ (reference sequence). This CDR3 contains 18 residues. The J segment lost 4 bases and the V segment lost 2 bases, leaving 10 bases of the junction unmatched. This CDR3 is CASSLTYIGTGDNEKLFF. CDR3 nucleotides: TGTGCCAGCAGCTTAACTTACATAGGGACAGGGGATAATGAAAAACTGTTTTTT. Full variable domain (remainder filled in from reference TRBV7-9 and TRBJ1-4): DTGVSQNPRHKITKRGQNVTFRCDPISEHNRLYWYRQTLGQGPEFLTYFQNEAQLEKSRLLSDRFSAERPKGSFSTLEIQRTEQGDSAMYLCASSLTYIGTGDNEKLFFGSGTQLSVL.

This clone has only a few counts. The chain recombines TRBV7-9 with TRBJ1-5; D gene ambiguous. The germline V gene encodes CDR1 SEHNR and CDR2 FQNEAQ (reference sequence). V gave up 5 bases and J gave up 4 bases, with 6 bases separating them. The CDR3 has 12 residues. The CDR3 sequence: CASSPHNQPQHF. As DNA, the CDR3 is TGTGCCAGCAGCCCTCATAATCAGCCCCAGCATTTT.

This clone was observed once. This specimen includes other DNA sequences encoding the same CDR3. V usage is TRBV9 and J usage is TRBJ2-7, with D tentatively TRBD2 (5 bases). The CDR3 sequence is 15 residues long. With 0 bases removed from V and 2 bases from J, the gap between germline ends came to 12 bases. Germline lookup yields CDR1 SGDLS and CDR2 YYNGEE. This CDR3 reads CASSVVGGPTYEQYF. CDR3 coding DNA: TGTGCCAGCAGCGTAGTTGGCGGGCCGACCTACGAGCAGTACTTC. The full variable domain, with the rest looked up from reference TRBV9 and TRBJ2-7, is DSGVTQTPKHLITATGQRVTLRCSPRSGDLSVYWYQQSLDQGLQFLIQYYNGEERAKGNILERFSAQQFPDLHSELNLSSLELGDSALYFCASSVVGGPTYEQYFGPGTRLTVT.

The V and J genes are TRBV11-3 and TRBJ2-5, with D possibly matching TRBD2 (6 bases). The CDR3 sequence is 13 residues long. The ends were cut back, 4 bases at V and 3 bases at J, with 9 bases in the middle. Germline CDR1 reads SGHNT; CDR2 reads YENEEA. The CDR3 sequence is CASSSRTKETQYF. CDR3 coding DNA: TGTGCCAGCAGCTCCAGGACTAAAGAGACCCAGTACTTC.